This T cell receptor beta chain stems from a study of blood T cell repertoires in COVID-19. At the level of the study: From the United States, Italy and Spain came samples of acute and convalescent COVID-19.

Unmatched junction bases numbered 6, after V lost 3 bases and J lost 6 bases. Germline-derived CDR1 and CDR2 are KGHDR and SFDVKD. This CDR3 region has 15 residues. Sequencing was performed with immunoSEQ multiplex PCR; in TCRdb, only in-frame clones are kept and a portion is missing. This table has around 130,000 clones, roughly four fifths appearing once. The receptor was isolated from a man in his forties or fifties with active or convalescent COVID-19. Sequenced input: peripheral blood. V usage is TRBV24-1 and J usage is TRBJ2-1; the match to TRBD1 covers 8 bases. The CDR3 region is CATSDPGTGPNEQFF. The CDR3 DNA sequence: TGTGCCACCAGTGATCCCGGGACAGGCCCCAATGAGCAGTTCTTC.